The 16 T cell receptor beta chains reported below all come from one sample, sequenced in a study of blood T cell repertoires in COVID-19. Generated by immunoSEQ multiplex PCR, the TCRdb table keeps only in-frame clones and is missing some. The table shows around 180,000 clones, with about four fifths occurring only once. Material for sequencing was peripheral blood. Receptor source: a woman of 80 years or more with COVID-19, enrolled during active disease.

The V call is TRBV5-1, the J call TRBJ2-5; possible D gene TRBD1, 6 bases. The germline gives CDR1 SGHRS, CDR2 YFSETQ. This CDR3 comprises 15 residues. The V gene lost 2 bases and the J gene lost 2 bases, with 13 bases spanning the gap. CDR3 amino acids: CASSLPGVLQETQYF. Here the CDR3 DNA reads TGCGCCAGCAGCTTACCAGGGGTCCTGCAAGAGACCCAGTACTTC.

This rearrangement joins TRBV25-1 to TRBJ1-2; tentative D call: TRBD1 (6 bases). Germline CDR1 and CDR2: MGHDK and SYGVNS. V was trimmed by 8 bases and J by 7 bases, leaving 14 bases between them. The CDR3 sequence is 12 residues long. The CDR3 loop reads CASPYRDPGYTF. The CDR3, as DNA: TGTGCCAGCCCCTACAGGGATCCTGGCTACACCTTC.

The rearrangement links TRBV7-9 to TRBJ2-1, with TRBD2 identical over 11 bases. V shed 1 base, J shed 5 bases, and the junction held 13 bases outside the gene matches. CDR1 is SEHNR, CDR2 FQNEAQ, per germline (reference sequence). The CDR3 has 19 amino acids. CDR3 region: CASSLEHGLAGGLDNEQFF. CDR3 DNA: TGTGCCAGCAGCTTAGAACACGGGCTAGCGGGAGGTTTGGACAATGAGCAGTTCTTC.

Here the CDR3 reads CATSVAGGYEQYF. The CDR3, as DNA: TGTGCCACCAGTGTGGCGGGAGGATACGAGCAGTACTTC. The chain uses TRBV24-1 and TRBJ2-7, with 8 bases that match TRBD2. Germline CDR1 and CDR2: KGHDR and SFDVKD. There are 13 residues in the CDR3. V gave up 5 bases and J gave up 4 bases; unmatched junction bases: 3.

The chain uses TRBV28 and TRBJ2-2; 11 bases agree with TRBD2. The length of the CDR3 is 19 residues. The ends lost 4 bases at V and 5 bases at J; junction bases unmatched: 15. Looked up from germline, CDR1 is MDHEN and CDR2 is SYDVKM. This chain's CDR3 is CASSSTLSGRALGTGELFF. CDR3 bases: TGTGCCAGCAGTTCCACCCTTAGCGGGAGGGCCTTAGGAACCGGGGAGCTGTTTTTT.

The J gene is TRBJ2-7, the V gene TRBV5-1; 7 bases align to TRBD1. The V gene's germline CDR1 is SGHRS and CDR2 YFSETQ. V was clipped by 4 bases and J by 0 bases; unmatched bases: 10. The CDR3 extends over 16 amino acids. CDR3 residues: CASSPGGTGDSYEQYF. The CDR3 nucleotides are TGCGCCAGCAGCCCTGGGGGTACAGGGGACTCCTACGAGCAGTACTTC.

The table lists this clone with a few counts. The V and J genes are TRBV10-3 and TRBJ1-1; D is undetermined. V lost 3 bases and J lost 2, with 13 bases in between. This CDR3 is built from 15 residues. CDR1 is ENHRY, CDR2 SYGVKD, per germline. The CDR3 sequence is CAISDPGRSNTEAFF. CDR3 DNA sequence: TGTGCCATCAGTGATCCGGGTAGGAGTAACACTGAAGCTTTCTTT.

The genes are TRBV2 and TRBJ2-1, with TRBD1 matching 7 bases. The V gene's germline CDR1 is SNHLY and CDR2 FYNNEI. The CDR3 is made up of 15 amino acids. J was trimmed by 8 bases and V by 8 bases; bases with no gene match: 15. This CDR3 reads CASSLDRVLIHEQFF. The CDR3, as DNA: TGTGCCAGCTCCCTTGACAGGGTTTTAATCCATGAGCAGTTCTTC.

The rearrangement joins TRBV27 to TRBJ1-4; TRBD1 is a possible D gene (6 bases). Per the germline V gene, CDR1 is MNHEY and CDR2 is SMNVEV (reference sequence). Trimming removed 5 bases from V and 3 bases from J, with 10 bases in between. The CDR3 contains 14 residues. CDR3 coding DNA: TGTGCCAGCAGTCCCCGGACAGCTAATGAAAAACTGTTTTTT. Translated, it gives CASSPRTANEKLFF.

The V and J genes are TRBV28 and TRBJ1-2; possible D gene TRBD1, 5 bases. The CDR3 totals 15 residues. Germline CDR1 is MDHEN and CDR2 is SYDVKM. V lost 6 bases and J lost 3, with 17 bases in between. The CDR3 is CASRPQTQDDYGYTF. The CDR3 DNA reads TGTGCCAGCAGACCCCAAACACAGGACGACTATGGCTACACCTTC.

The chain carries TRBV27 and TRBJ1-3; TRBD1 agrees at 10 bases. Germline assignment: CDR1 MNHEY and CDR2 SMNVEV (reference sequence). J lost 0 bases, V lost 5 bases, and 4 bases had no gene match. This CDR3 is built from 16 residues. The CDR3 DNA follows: TGTGCCAGCAGTCGGACAGGGGGAGGCTCTGGAAACACCATATATTTT. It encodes CASSRTGGGSGNTIYF.

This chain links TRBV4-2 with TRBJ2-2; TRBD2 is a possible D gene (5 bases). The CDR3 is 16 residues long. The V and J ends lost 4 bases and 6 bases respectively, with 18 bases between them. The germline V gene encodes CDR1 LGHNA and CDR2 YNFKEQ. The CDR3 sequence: CASSPRAAEAPGELFF. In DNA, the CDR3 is TGTGCCAGCAGCCCCCGCGCGGCGGAGGCCCCCGGGGAGCTGTTTTTT.

The DNA for the CDR3 is TGTGCCAGCAGCCAACGAGCGGGGGGGCCCGAGCAGTTCTTC. Its translation is CASSQRAGGPEQFF. The V gene is TRBV3-1 (or the pseudogene TRBV3-2), the J gene TRBJ2-1, with 10 positions matching TRBD2. The CDR3 loop spans 14 amino acids. Losses at the gene ends were 2 bases for V and 10 bases for J; bases not matched to a gene: 5. The germline V gene has CDR1 LGHDT and CDR2 YNNKEL (reference sequence).

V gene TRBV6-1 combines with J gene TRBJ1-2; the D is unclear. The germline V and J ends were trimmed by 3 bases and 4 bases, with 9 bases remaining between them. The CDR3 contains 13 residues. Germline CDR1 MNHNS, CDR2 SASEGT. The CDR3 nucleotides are TGTGCCAGCAGTGAGGTTGGGAGCTATGGCTACACCTTC. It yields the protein CASSEVGSYGYTF.

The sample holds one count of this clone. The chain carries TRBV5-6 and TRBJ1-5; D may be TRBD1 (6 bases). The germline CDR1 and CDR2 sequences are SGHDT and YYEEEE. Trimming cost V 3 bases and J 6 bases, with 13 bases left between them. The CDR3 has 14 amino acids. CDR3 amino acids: CASSSASRGQPQHF. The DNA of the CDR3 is TGTGCCAGCAGCTCTGCTTCCAGGGGTCAGCCCCAGCATTTT.

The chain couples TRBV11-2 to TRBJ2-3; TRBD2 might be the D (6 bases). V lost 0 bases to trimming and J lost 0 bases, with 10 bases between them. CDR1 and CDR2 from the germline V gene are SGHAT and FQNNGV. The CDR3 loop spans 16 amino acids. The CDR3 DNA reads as TGTGCCAGCAGCTTAGATGTAGCGGCTAGCACAGATACGCAGTATTTT. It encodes CASSLDVAASTDTQYF.